Each of the 26 T cell receptor beta chains below was sequenced from the same sample in a study of T cell repertoires in cytomegalovirus infection (dated by TCRdb to the late 2010s). The run used an Illumina HiSeq 1500. The public sequencing data were trimmed at Q25 with fastp and processed into clonotypes with MiXCR by TCRdb, which kept only in-frame beta chains. Here each entry gathers all rows of one CDR3 protein and keeps the most common genes and DNA. For this sample there are approximately 1,000,000 distinct CDR3 sequences; around 32% appear just once. The ten largest clones capture about an eighth of the sample. These TCRs' antigens remain unknown. The meaning of the sample's treatment or condition label: in vitro stimulation with specific CMV peptide epitopes to enrich CMV-specific T cells. The sequencing here drew on cultured CD8+ T cells from PBMCs, taken from culture after CMV antigen stimulation. The receptor source for this set is a human donor in good health (CMV status not recorded). Some clones in this sample may be carry-over from other donors' samples.

The V call is TRBV5-4, the J call TRBJ2-7; D unresolved. This CDR3 is 14 amino acids long. Germline V CDR1 and CDR2: SGHNT, YYREEE (reference sequence). Trimming cost V 0 bases and J 3 bases, with 10 bases left between them. CDR3 sequence (DNA): TGTGCCAGCAGCTTGGAGATGTTGGACTACGAGCAGTACTTC. This encodes CASSLEMLDYEQYF.

The CDR3 reads CASSLEPSRGHQPQHF. In nucleotides, the CDR3 is TGTGCCAGCAGCTTAGAACCCAGCAGGGGGCACCAGCCCCAGCATTTT. V is TRBV7-9 and J is TRBJ1-5, with 8 bases fitting TRBD1. V trimming: 1 base; J trimming: 7 bases; junction bases outside the gene matches: 9. CDR3 length: 16 amino acids. Germline CDR1 SEHNR, CDR2 FQNEAQ (reference sequence).

V is TRBV7-6 and J is TRBJ2-7; a weak D match, TRBD1 (6 bases). CDR1 and CDR2 from the germline V gene are SGHVS and FNYEAQ. Trimming pared 4 bases from V and 6 bases from J, leaving 19 bases between. The CDR3 has 15 residues. CDR3 nucleotide sequence: TGTGCCAGCAGCTCATCCACAGGGTACGGGGTCGAGCAGTACTTC. Its translation is CASSSSTGYGVEQYF.

V usage is TRBV5-1 and J usage is TRBJ2-3; 7 nucleotides line up with TRBD1. Germline loops: CDR1 SGHRS, CDR2 YFSETQ. The CDR3 spans 16 residues. V lost 3 bases, J lost 6 bases, and 13 bases stayed unmatched. The CDR3 region is CASSSDNRGRIDTQYF. CDR3 sequence (DNA): TGCGCCAGCAGCTCGGACAACAGGGGAAGGATTGATACGCAGTATTTT.

This clonotype appeared a few times. The chain recombines TRBV14 with TRBJ2-6, with D maybe TRBD2 (5 bases). Looked up from germline, CDR1 is SGHDN and CDR2 is FVKESK. Trimming stripped 4 bases from V and 1 base from J, with 11 bases between. The CDR3 extends over 16 amino acids. The CDR3 is CASSPPGNSGANVLTF. For the CDR3, the DNA is TGTGCCAGCAGCCCACCGGGGAATTCTGGGGCCAACGTCCTGACTTTC.

The V and J genes are TRBV27 and TRBJ1-1; D possibly corresponds to TRBD1 (6 bases). The germline V and J ends were trimmed by 2 bases and 1 base, with 11 bases remaining between them. This CDR3 contains 15 residues. Per the germline V gene, CDR1 is MNHEY and CDR2 is SMNVEV (reference sequence). This chain's CDR3 is CASSLMGHSNTEAFF. The CDR3 DNA follows: TGTGCCAGCAGTTTAATGGGACACTCGAACACTGAAGCTTTCTTT.

This clonotype has only a few counts. One end of the junction fails to match germline, which may point to a read error. V and J are TRBV5-3 and TRBJ1-1, with D possibly matching TRBD1 (6 bases). Being an ORF, TRBV5-3 has a function that is uncertain. The length of the CDR3 is 14 residues. CDR3: CASSFALSGAEAFF. CDR3 coding DNA: TGTGCCAGCAGCTTTGCCCTCTCAGGGGCTGAAGCTTTCTTT.

A single count supports this clonotype. This chain links TRBV27 with TRBJ2-7; D is possibly TRBD1 or TRBD2 (5 bases each). Trimming took 2 bases from V and 5 from J, leaving 10 bases between them. CDR3 length: 13 residues. Germline values: CDR1 MNHEY, CDR2 SMNVEV (reference sequence). This chain's CDR3 is CASSLGAEDEQYF. Here the CDR3 DNA reads TGTGCCAGCAGTTTAGGGGCGGAGGACGAGCAGTACTTC.

On this clonotype: This could be a read error, since a much larger clone is one nucleotide away. The CDR3 sequence is CASSTGGAYEQYF. CDR3 DNA: TGTGCCAGCAGCACCGGGGGGGCCTACGAGCAGTACTTC. V usage is TRBV7-4 and J usage is TRBJ2-7; 8 nucleotides agree with TRBD2. Trimming removed 5 bases from V and 2 bases from J; junction bases left unmatched: 2. Germline CDR1 and CDR2: SGHVT and SQSDAQ. The CDR3 has 13 amino acids.

The V gene is TRBV9, the J gene TRBJ2-2; D is uncertain. The CDR3 consists of 12 residues. CDR1 is SGDLS and CDR2 is YYNGEE in the germline V gene. Trimming stripped 7 bases from V and 6 bases from J, with 10 bases between. CDR3 sequence reads: CASLGEPGELFF. In nucleotides, the CDR3 is TGTGCCAGCCTAGGTGAGCCCGGGGAGCTGTTTTTT.

This chain links TRBV6-5 with TRBJ1-2, with 7 bases aligning to TRBD1. The V gene's germline CDR1 is MNHEY and CDR2 SVGAGI. The V segment lost 5 bases and the J segment 3 bases; nucleotides outside the gene matches: 9. The CDR3 is 15 residues long. Here the CDR3 reads CASSLLDRVDYGYTF. In nucleotides, the CDR3 is TGTGCCAGCAGTCTCCTCGACAGGGTAGACTATGGCTACACCTTC.

This clonotype came up a few times. This rearrangement joins TRBV19 to TRBJ1-1; D is undetermined. The CDR3 is 14 residues long. Germline CDR1 LNHDA, CDR2 SQIVND (reference sequence). Trimming took off 2 bases at V and 4 bases at J, with 11 bases between the two ends. Here the CDR3 DNA reads TGTGCCAGTAGTATAACTGCGGCAGGCACTGAAGCTTTCTTT. It specifies CASSITAAGTEAFF.

This clonotype was observed many times. The chain couples TRBV7-6 to TRBJ2-1; D remains unclear. The V gene's germline CDR1 is SGHVS and CDR2 FNYEAQ. CDR3 length equals 14 residues. The germline V and J ends were trimmed by 5 bases and 7 bases, with 15 bases remaining between them. DNA for the CDR3: TGTGCCAGCAGCCGATCCTGGTCTCGTAATGAGCAGTTCTTC. It codes for CASSRSWSRNEQFF.

This clonotype was observed a few times. The J gene is TRBJ2-1, the V gene TRBV12-3 or TRBV12-4, with 14 bases identical to TRBD2. The CDR3 contains 19 residues. The J segment lost 0 bases and the V segment lost 5 bases, leaving 9 bases of the junction unmatched. The CDR3 DNA reads TGTGCCAGCAGTCCCGGACTAGCGGGGGGCTCAGGCTCCTACAATGAGCAGTTCTTC. It specifies CASSPGLAGGSGSYNEQFF.

This clonotype appeared a few times. The chain joins TRBV9 to TRBJ1-2, with D unresolved. Trimming removed 7 bases from V and 6 bases from J, with 7 bases in between. The CDR3 has 10 residues. Germline-derived CDR1 and CDR2 are SGDLS and YYNGEE. The CDR3 reads CASYRNGYTF. CDR3 nucleotide sequence: TGTGCCAGCTACAGAAATGGCTACACCTTC.

The chain has TRBV6-5 and TRBJ1-2, with no clear D. Germline lookup yields CDR1 MNHEY and CDR2 SVGAGI. The CDR3 is made up of 17 amino acids. V was cut by 0 bases and J by 0 bases, with 14 bases left in between. The CDR3 is CASSYSTGSLTNYGYTF. CDR3 coding DNA: TGTGCCAGCAGTTACTCGACTGGGAGTTTAACTAACTATGGCTACACCTTC.

The chain combines TRBV27 with TRBJ1-5; D ambiguous. Germline-derived CDR1 and CDR2 are MNHEY and SMNVEV (reference sequence). Trimming took off 3 bases at V and 0 bases at J, with 6 bases between the two ends. The CDR3 length is 14 residues. CDR3 region: CASSLMASNQPQHF. The CDR3 DNA follows: TGTGCCAGCAGTTTGATGGCTAGCAATCAGCCCCAGCATTTT.

The V and J genes are TRBV6-4 and TRBJ2-3; D unresolved. The CDR3 totals 13 residues. Germline assignment: CDR1 MRHNA and CDR2 SNTAGT. V was clipped by 4 bases and J by 5 bases, with 10 bases between them. Written as DNA, the CDR3 is TGTGCCAGCAGTGTGGTCGAATTAGATACGCAGTATTTT. It translates to CASSVVELDTQYF.

The rearrangement joins TRBV10-3 to TRBJ2-1, with 9 bases identical to TRBD2. V was pared by 3 bases and J by 8 bases, with 5 bases of the junction left unmatched. The CDR3 is made up of 14 amino acids. The germline V gene has CDR1 ENHRY and CDR2 SYGVKD. CDR3 residues: CAISDASGVDEQFF. CDR3 bases: TGTGCCATCAGTGATGCTAGCGGGGTGGATGAGCAGTTCTTC.

The chain employs TRBV6-6 and TRBJ2-1; D is unresolved. Germline V gene data show CDR1 as MNHNY and CDR2 as SVGAGI (reference sequence). This CDR3 contains 15 residues. Trimming cost V 2 bases and J 4 bases, with 12 bases left between them. The CDR3 protein is CASSYQGPPYNEQFF. The CDR3, as DNA: TGTGCCAGCAGTTACCAAGGGCCTCCATACAATGAGCAGTTCTTC.

The chain uses TRBV11-2 and TRBJ1-2; D uncertain. Looked up from germline, CDR1 is SGHAT and CDR2 is FQNNGV. This CDR3 has 17 amino acids. Trimming removed 5 bases from V and 2 bases from J, with 21 bases in between. CDR3 in amino acids: CASSPWTRRGVNYGYTF. The DNA for the CDR3 is TGTGCCAGCAGCCCTTGGACGCGCCGTGGGGTGAACTATGGCTACACCTTC.

This clonotype was counted a few times. The chain couples TRBV28 to TRBJ2-7; D may correspond to TRBD1 or TRBD2 (5 bases each). Germline V CDR1 and CDR2: MDHEN, SYDVKM. Trimming removed 3 bases from V and 2 bases from J, with 11 bases in between. The CDR3 sequence is 14 residues long. This chain's CDR3 is CASSFEGIAYEQYV. CDR3 nucleotide sequence: TGTGCCAGCAGTTTTGAGGGGATCGCCTACGAGCAGTACGTC.

The chain couples TRBV12-3 or TRBV12-4 to TRBJ2-1; tentative D call: TRBD1 (6 bases). This CDR3 region has 14 residues. Trimming stripped 5 bases from V and 5 bases from J, with 13 bases between. The CDR3 reads CASSLPWTDNEQFF. As DNA, the CDR3 is TGTGCCAGCAGTCTGCCTTGGACAGACAATGAGCAGTTCTTC.

This clonotype was counted a few times. J is TRBJ2-3 and V is TRBV7-2, with a weak D call TRBD2 (7 bases). The CDR3 totals 15 residues. Looked up from germline, CDR1 is SGHTA and CDR2 is FQGNSA. V was trimmed by 2 bases and J by 4 bases, leaving 13 bases between them. CDR3 coding DNA: TGTGCCAGCAGCTTAACGGGGGGCCAGGCAGATACGCAGTATTTT. Its protein product is CASSLTGGQADTQYF. Using reference TRBV7-2 and TRBJ2-3 for the parts outside the CDR3, the full variable domain is GAGVSQSPSNKVTEKGKDVELRCDPISGHTALYWYRQSLGQGLEFLIYFQGNSAPDKSGLPSDRFSAERTGGSVSTLTIQRTQQEDSAVYLCASSLTGGQADTQYFGPGTRLTVL.

The rearrangement uses TRBV7-9 and TRBJ2-5; weak D call: TRBD2 (5 bases). CDR3 length: 14 residues. V was cut by 1 base and J by 2 bases, with 8 bases left in between. Germline CDR1 is SEHNR and CDR2 is FQNEAQ (reference sequence). The CDR3 sequence is CASSLETTQETQYF. In nucleotides, the CDR3 is TGTGCCAGCAGCTTAGAGACTACTCAAGAGACCCAGTACTTC.

The table lists this clonotype with many counts. This chain links TRBV7-8 with TRBJ1-1, with 8 bases aligning to TRBD1. V was pared by 5 bases and J by 3 bases, with 5 bases of the junction left unmatched. Looked up from germline, CDR1 is SGHVS and CDR2 is FQNEAQ. There are 14 residues in the CDR3. DNA of the CDR3: TGTGCCAGCAGCAGACCGGGACAGGACACTGAAGCTTTCTTT. This codes for CASSRPGQDTEAFF.